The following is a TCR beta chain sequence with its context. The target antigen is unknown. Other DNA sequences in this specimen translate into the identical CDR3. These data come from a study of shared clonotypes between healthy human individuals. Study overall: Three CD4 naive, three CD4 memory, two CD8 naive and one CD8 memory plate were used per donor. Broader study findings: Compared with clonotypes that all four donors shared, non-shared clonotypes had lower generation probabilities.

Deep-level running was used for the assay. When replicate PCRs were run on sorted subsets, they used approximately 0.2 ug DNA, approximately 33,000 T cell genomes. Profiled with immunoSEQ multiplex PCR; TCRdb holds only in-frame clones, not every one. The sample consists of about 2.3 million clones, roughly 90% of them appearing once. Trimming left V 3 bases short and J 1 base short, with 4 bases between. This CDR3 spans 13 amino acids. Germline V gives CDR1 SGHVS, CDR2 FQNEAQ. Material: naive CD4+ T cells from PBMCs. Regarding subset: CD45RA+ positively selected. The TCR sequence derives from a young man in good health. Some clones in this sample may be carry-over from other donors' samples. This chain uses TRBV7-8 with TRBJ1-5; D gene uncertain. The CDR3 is CASSFDSNQPQHF. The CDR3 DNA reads TGTGCCAGCAGCTTCGACAGCAATCAGCCCCAGCATTTT.